This T cell receptor beta chain was captured by sequencing in a study of T cells in Graves' hyperthyroidism and ophthalmopathy. The CDR3 covers 14 residues. Germline V gene lookup returns CDR1 LNHDA and CDR2 SQIVND (reference sequence). The V and J ends lost 9 bases and 5 bases respectively, with 19 bases between them. Diagnoses were established using clinical symptoms, serum thyroxine and TRAb, thyroid ultrasound and orbital computed tomography. Template material for amplifying TCR beta CDR3 regions consisted of RNA transcripts. A first-round RT-PCR of the TCR CDR3 used the HTBI primer set. TCRdb re-called the multiplex PCR reads with MiXCR, one entry per CDR3 protein. This sample carries a few hundred thousand distinct CDR3 sequences, approximately 14% of them seen once, and the ten largest clones take more than 10%.

This chain uses TRBV19 with TRBJ1-1, with D unresolved. The source of this sequence is a woman in her 40s with Graves' hyperthyroidism that later progressed to Graves' ophthalmopathy. Sequenced: blood. The CDR3 region is CASTLFGLRTEAFF. The CDR3, as DNA: TGTGCCAGCACTCTGTTTGGGTTGAGGACTGAAGCTTTCTTT. The whole variable domain, remainder taken from reference TRBV19 and TRBJ1-1, is DGGITQSPKYLFRKEGQNVTLSCEQNLNHDAMYWYRQDPGQGLRLIYYSQIVNDFQKGDIAEGYSVSREKKESFPLTVTSAQKNPTAFYLCASTLFGLRTEAFFGQGTRLTVV.